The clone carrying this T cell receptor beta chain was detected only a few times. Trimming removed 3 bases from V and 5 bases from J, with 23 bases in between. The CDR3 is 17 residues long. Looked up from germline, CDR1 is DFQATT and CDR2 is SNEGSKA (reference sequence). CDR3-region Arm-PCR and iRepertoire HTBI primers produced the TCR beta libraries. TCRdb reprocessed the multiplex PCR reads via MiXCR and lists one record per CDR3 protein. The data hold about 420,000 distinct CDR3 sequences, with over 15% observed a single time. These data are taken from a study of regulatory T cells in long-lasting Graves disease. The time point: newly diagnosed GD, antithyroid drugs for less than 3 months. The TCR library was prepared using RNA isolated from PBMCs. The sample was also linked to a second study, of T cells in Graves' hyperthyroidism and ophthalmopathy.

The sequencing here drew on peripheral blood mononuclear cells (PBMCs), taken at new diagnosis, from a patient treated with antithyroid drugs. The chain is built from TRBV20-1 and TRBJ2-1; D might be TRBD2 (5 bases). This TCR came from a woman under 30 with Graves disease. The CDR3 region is CSARRVFVEQIDNEQFF. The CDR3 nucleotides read TGCAGTGCTAGGCGGGTATTTGTAGAGCAGATTGACAATGAGCAGTTCTTC.